A selection of T cell receptor beta chains follows, all from one sample in a study of OX40 agonist ivuxolimab in advanced cancers. Produced via immunoSEQ multiplex PCR; TCRdb's table is partial and in-frame only. The profile shows 55,000 to 80,000 clones, 86% of them singletons. This material consisted of CD4+ or CD8+ T cells sorted from blood, taken in a trial of the OX40 agonist ivuxolimab. The receptor source for this set is an adult with an advanced solid tumor such as melanoma, head and neck, liver or kidney cancer. The CDR3 runs from the conserved cysteine through the conserved F or W. Each record gives: V gene, clone size, D gene, J gene, CDR3 DNA, CDR3 protein. The D gene is left open where the match is weak. Size is stated for part of the rows, as once, few or many counts, or as a class when the clone is expanded.

v_call: TRBV7-3
clone_size: .
d_call: .
j_call: TRBJ1-4
cdr3_nt: TGTGCCAGCAGCCGCCTGGGGGGGGCTAATGAAAAACTGTTTTTT
cdr3_aa: CASSRLGGANEKLFF

v_call: TRBV7-2
clone_size: .
d_call: .
j_call: TRBJ2-7
cdr3_nt: TGTGCCAGCAGCTTAGGGGGAGGTTTTGGGGCAGCCTACGAGCAGTACTTC
cdr3_aa: CASSLGGGFGAAYEQYF

v_call: TRBV18
clone_size: .
d_call: TRBD1
j_call: TRBJ2-7
cdr3_nt: TGTGCCAGCTCACCACAGGTGGGACAGGGGTACTACGAGCAGTACTTC
cdr3_aa: CASSPQVGQGYYEQYF

v_call: TRBV18
clone_size: .
d_call: .
j_call: TRBJ1-3
cdr3_nt: TGTGCCAGCTCACCAGATGAGACGTCGGGAAACACCATATATTTT
cdr3_aa: CASSPDETSGNTIYF

v_call: TRBV4-1
clone_size: .
d_call: .
j_call: TRBJ1-5
cdr3_nt: TGCGCCAGCAGCCCCTCCGGGCTCCACTTTGTTCAGCCCCAGCATTTT
cdr3_aa: CASSPSGLHFVQPQHF

v_call: TRBV2
clone_size: .
d_call: .
j_call: TRBJ1-3
cdr3_nt: TGTGCCAGCAAACTCCTTATCTCTGGAAACACCATATATTTT
cdr3_aa: CASKLLISGNTIYF

v_call: TRBV7-9
clone_size: .
d_call: TRBD1
j_call: TRBJ1-5
cdr3_nt: TGTGCCAGCAGCTCCGGGGACAGGGGCGGCAATCAGCCCCAGCATTTT
cdr3_aa: CASSSGDRGGNQPQHF

v_call: TRBV7-9
clone_size: once
d_call: .
j_call: TRBJ1-5
cdr3_nt: TGTGCCAGCAGCTTAGATCACACCACATATAGCAATCAGCCCCAGCATTTT
cdr3_aa: CASSLDHTTYSNQPQHF

v_call: TRBV30
clone_size: .
d_call: TRBD1
j_call: TRBJ2-3
cdr3_nt: TGTGCCTGGAATCCGGGACAGAGCACAGATACGCAGTATTTT
cdr3_aa: CAWNPGQSTDTQYF

v_call: TRBV4-1
clone_size: .
d_call: .
j_call: TRBJ1-6
cdr3_nt: TGCGCCAGCAGCCAAGTTAAGGAGGGCAGTTCACCCCTCCACTTT
cdr3_aa: CASSQVKEGSSPLHF

v_call: TRBV5-1
clone_size: .
d_call: .
j_call: TRBJ1-1
cdr3_nt: TGCGCCAGCAGCTTTGATATGAACACTGAAGCTTTCTTT
cdr3_aa: CASSFDMNTEAFF

v_call: TRBV5-4
clone_size: .
d_call: .
j_call: TRBJ2-5
cdr3_nt: TGTGCCAGCAGCCCACGAACAGGATTACAAGAGACCCAGTACTTC
cdr3_aa: CASSPRTGLQETQYF

v_call: TRBV5-1
clone_size: .
d_call: .
j_call: TRBJ2-3
cdr3_nt: TGCGCCAGCAGCCCCTCGCAGGGAGGGGGCCCCACAGATACGCAGTATTTT
cdr3_aa: CASSPSQGGGPTDTQYF

v_call: TRBV5-6
clone_size: .
d_call: TRBD1
j_call: TRBJ1-2
cdr3_nt: TGTGCCAGCAGCTCGGGGGACAGGTCTTTGGGTGGCTACACCTTC
cdr3_aa: CASSSGDRSLGGYTF

v_call: TRBV2
clone_size: .
d_call: .
j_call: TRBJ2-7
cdr3_nt: TGTGCCAGCGGTGCGCTAGCCAACGAGCAGTACTTC
cdr3_aa: CASGALANEQYF

v_call: TRBV2
clone_size: .
d_call: TRBD2
j_call: TRBJ2-7
cdr3_nt: TGTGCCAGCAGCCGGTCCGGGACTAGTTCCTACGAGCAGTACTTC
cdr3_aa: CASSRSGTSSYEQYF

v_call: TRBV15
clone_size: .
d_call: TRBD1
j_call: TRBJ2-3
cdr3_nt: TGTGCCACCAGCAGACCACGGACAGGGGTCTTTAGCACAGATACGCAGTATTTT
cdr3_aa: CATSRPRTGVFSTDTQYF

v_call: TRBV5-4
clone_size: .
d_call: .
j_call: TRBJ1-6
cdr3_nt: TGTGCCAGCAGCCGAGGCATCGGCCAAACTACGCAAGGATCACCCCTCCACTTT
cdr3_aa: CASSRGIGQTTQGSPLHF

v_call: TRBV19
clone_size: once
d_call: .
j_call: TRBJ2-1
cdr3_nt: TGTGCCAGTAGCAGCTACCACCGGGACAAGCAGTTCTTC
cdr3_aa: CASSSYHRDKQFF

v_call: TRBV14
clone_size: .
d_call: TRBD1
j_call: TRBJ2-1
cdr3_nt: TGTGCCAGCAGAACGACAGGGTCGATTGAGCAGTTCTTC
cdr3_aa: CASRTTGSIEQFF

v_call: TRBV11-3
clone_size: .
d_call: .
j_call: TRBJ2-2
cdr3_nt: TGTGCCAGCAGCTCTGGACAGTACACCGGGGAGCTGTTTTTT
cdr3_aa: CASSSGQYTGELFF

v_call: TRBV19
clone_size: few
d_call: .
j_call: TRBJ1-3
cdr3_nt: TGTGCCAGTAGTATCGGAGCAGGGCCTGGAAACACCATATATTTT
cdr3_aa: CASSIGAGPGNTIYF

v_call: TRBV10-3
clone_size: .
d_call: .
j_call: TRBJ1-2
cdr3_nt: TGTGCCATCAGGGAGAGCGAGGGTGGCGGCTACACCTTC
cdr3_aa: CAIRESEGGGYTF

v_call: TRBV19
clone_size: .
d_call: TRBD1
j_call: TRBJ1-4
cdr3_nt: TGTGCCAGCGAAACAGGGGGCGCAAGTGAAAAACTGTTTTTT
cdr3_aa: CASETGGASEKLFF

v_call: TRBV5-1
clone_size: .
d_call: TRBD1
j_call: TRBJ1-4
cdr3_nt: TGCGCCAGCAGCTCAAACGTCATGCAGGGGGGTGAAAAACTGTTTTTT
cdr3_aa: CASSSNVMQGGEKLFF

v_call: TRBV6-1
clone_size: .
d_call: .
j_call: TRBJ2-7
cdr3_nt: TGTGCCAGCAGCGGAGGGTACGAGCAGTACTTC
cdr3_aa: CASSGGYEQYF

v_call: TRBV5-1
clone_size: .
d_call: .
j_call: TRBJ2-7
cdr3_nt: TGCGCCAGCAGCTTTAGCTCGGGCGGGGCAAGTTCCTACGAGCAGTACTTC
cdr3_aa: CASSFSSGGASSYEQYF

v_call: TRBV2
clone_size: .
d_call: .
j_call: TRBJ2-7
cdr3_nt: TGTGCCAGCAGCCGAGGGGGGGGTCCCTACGAGCAGTACTTC
cdr3_aa: CASSRGGGPYEQYF

v_call: TRBV27
clone_size: few
d_call: TRBD1
j_call: TRBJ2-7
cdr3_nt: TGTGCCAGCAGTTTTTTACAGGGGGCGCGGTACGAGCAGTACTTC
cdr3_aa: CASSFLQGARYEQYF

v_call: TRBV7-2
clone_size: .
d_call: TRBD2
j_call: TRBJ2-4
cdr3_nt: TGTGCCAGCAGCTTGATGGGCGGGGGGGCCGGCATTCAGTACTTC
cdr3_aa: CASSLMGGGAGIQYF

v_call: TRBV29-1
clone_size: .
d_call: TRBD2
j_call: TRBJ2-3
cdr3_nt: TGCAGCGCCGGACTAGCCTTTACAGATACGCAGTATTTT
cdr3_aa: CSAGLAFTDTQYF

v_call: TRBV10-3
clone_size: .
d_call: .
j_call: TRBJ1-1
cdr3_nt: TGTGCCATCAGTGCGGAGGCTGAAGCTTTCTTT
cdr3_aa: CAISAEAEAFF

v_call: TRBV7-6
clone_size: .
d_call: .
j_call: TRBJ2-7
cdr3_nt: TGTGCCAGCAGAAAAACAGGGTCCCACGAGCAGTACTTC
cdr3_aa: CASRKTGSHEQYF

v_call: TRBV6-1
clone_size: few
d_call: .
j_call: TRBJ1-5
cdr3_nt: TGTGCCAGCAGTCCAGTCACAAGTAATCAGCCCCAGCATTTT
cdr3_aa: CASSPVTSNQPQHF

v_call: TRBV2
clone_size: .
d_call: .
j_call: TRBJ1-2
cdr3_nt: TGTGCCAGTGTAAGGGACGGCTATGGCTACACCTTC
cdr3_aa: CASVRDGYGYTF

v_call: TRBV29-1
clone_size: .
d_call: .
j_call: TRBJ1-1
cdr3_nt: TGCAGCGGGAGTAACACTGAAGCTTTCTTT
cdr3_aa: CSGSNTEAFF

v_call: TRBV6-5
clone_size: .
d_call: .
j_call: TRBJ2-5
cdr3_nt: TGTGCCAGCAGAAGTATCCGGGTTAGAGAGACCCAGTACTTC
cdr3_aa: CASRSIRVRETQYF

v_call: TRBV18
clone_size: .
d_call: TRBD1
j_call: TRBJ2-7
cdr3_nt: TGTGCCAGCTCACCACGGACAGGGCGCGAGAGCTCCTACGAGCAGTACTTC
cdr3_aa: CASSPRTGRESSYEQYF

v_call: TRBV28
clone_size: .
d_call: .
j_call: TRBJ1-4
cdr3_nt: TGTGCCAGCATCCCCCGGGGGTCCCAGGCTAATGAAAAACTGTTTTTT
cdr3_aa: CASIPRGSQANEKLFF

v_call: TRBV2
clone_size: .
d_call: .
j_call: TRBJ1-5
cdr3_nt: TGTGCCAGCAGTACCCAAAGGGGGGCAGGGAGTGATAGCAATCAGCCCCAGCATTTT
cdr3_aa: CASSTQRGAGSDSNQPQHF

v_call: TRBV9
clone_size: .
d_call: .
j_call: TRBJ1-2
cdr3_nt: TGTGCCAGCAGCGTAGCTACTGACCCTCAGGGGTACTATGGCTACACCTTC
cdr3_aa: CASSVATDPQGYYGYTF